This is a list of T cell receptor beta chains from one sample in a study of PD-L1 blockade in urothelial cancer. Profiled with immunoSEQ multiplex PCR; TCRdb holds only in-frame clones, not every one. Of tens of thousands of clones listed, about 90% are singletons. Sequenced here: PBMCs, sampled around atezolizumab (anti-PD-L1) treatment. The receptors stem from a man between 60 and 70 years old with urothelial cancer. Each CDR3 is given with its conserved first and last residue. The D gene is left open where the match is weak.

cdr3_aa d_call v_call
CASKNTEGRGVYSNQPQHF - TRBV28
CASRDRVTPEQYF TRBD1 TRBV25-1
CASRTGRGRHQPQHF TRBD1 TRBV6-5
CASSLGVGGPLNYNEQFF - TRBV5-4
CAWSVSVSVRGLGTDTQYF - TRBV30
CASSTPTGVYEQYF TRBD1 TRBV5-1
CASSVASGGAADTQYF TRBD2 TRBV9
CASSEYSGYTF - TRBV25-1
CATGADRLNSPLHF - TRBV6-5
CASSGSGTGAYEQYF TRBD1 TRBV6-5
CSVKSETQYF - TRBV29-1
CASRWDRVGDTQYF TRBD1 TRBV5-6
CASSPDRGRKETQYF TRBD1 TRBV6-5
CASSPSRDRRRAYEQYF TRBD1 TRBV5-4
CASSQARTSGGAVNEQFF TRBD2 TRBV14
CASSQTGEYTEAFF TRBD1 TRBV5-6
CASSLEETYEQYF - TRBV18
CASSVQRYTEAFF - TRBV7-8
CASIPGGVSRSNQPQHF - TRBV5-5
CAWVCRGPYNEQFF TRBD1 TRBV30
CAISESGTGVDRRGFYEQYF TRBD1 TRBV10-3
CASSFKGRKTNQPQHF - TRBV5-8